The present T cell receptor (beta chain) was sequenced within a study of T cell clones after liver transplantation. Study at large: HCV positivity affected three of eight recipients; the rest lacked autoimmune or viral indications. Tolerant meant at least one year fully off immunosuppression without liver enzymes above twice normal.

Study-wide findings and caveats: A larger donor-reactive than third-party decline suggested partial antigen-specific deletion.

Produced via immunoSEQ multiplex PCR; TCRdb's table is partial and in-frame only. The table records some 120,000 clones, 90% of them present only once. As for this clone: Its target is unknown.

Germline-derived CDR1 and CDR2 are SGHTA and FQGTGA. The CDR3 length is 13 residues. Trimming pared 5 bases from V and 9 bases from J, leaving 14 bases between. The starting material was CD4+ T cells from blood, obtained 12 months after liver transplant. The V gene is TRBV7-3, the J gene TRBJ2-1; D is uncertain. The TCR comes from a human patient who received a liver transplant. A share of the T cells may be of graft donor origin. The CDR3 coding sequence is TGTGCCAGCAGCCTCAGACCTGTTGGTGAGCAGTTCTTC. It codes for CASSLRPVGEQFF.